One sample yielded the 21 T cell receptor beta chains listed below, sequenced in a study of Ad26.COV2.S vaccination and SARS-CoV-2 variants. Treatment denoted: 19 received Ad26.COV2.S at low or high dose, single or two shots; about 5 received placebo; per-sample allocation not given. Repertoires come from day 63 after the first vaccine or placebo injection. Assay used: immunoSEQ multiplex PCR; TCRdb lists only in-frame clones, some missing. The table includes 300,000 to 500,000 clones, roughly nine tenths detected once. Sequencing used peripheral blood, obtained in a trial of Ad26.COV2.S vaccine versus placebo. The receptor source for this set is a person between 18 and 65 years old who received the Ad26.COV2.S COVID-19 vaccine or a placebo.

Written as DNA, the CDR3 is TGTGCCAGCAGGACTGAAGCTTTCTTT. Protein product: CASRTEAFF. J is TRBJ1-1 and V is TRBV7-2, with D unclear. The CDR3 loop spans 9 amino acids. With 6 bases removed from V and 5 bases from J, the gap between germline ends came to 1 base. Germline CDR1 and CDR2: SGHTA and FQGNSA.

This clone has only one observation. This chain connects TRBV7-9 to TRBJ1-1; no clear D gene. The CDR3 consists of 13 residues. The V gene lost 5 bases and the J gene lost 2 bases, with 9 bases spanning the gap. CDR1 is SEHNR, CDR2 FQNEAQ, per germline (reference sequence). CDR3 in amino acids: CASSAGINTEAFF. CDR3 in DNA: TGTGCCAGCAGCGCAGGCATAAACACTGAAGCTTTCTTT.

The chain combines TRBV11-3 with TRBJ2-1; D gene uncertain. Trimming cost V 2 bases and J 9 bases, with 8 bases left between them. CDR3 length equals 12 residues. Germline loops: CDR1 SGHNT, CDR2 YENEEA. This CDR3 reads CASSLWYGEQFF. CDR3 bases: TGTGCCAGCAGCTTATGGTATGGTGAGCAGTTCTTC.

The count of this clone is one. The chain is built from TRBV7-9 and TRBJ1-4, with D possibly matching TRBD1 (5 bases). CDR1 is SEHNR, CDR2 FQNEAQ, per germline (reference sequence). With 5 bases removed from V and 2 bases from J, the gap between germline ends came to 12 bases. The CDR3 contains 15 residues. The CDR3 here is CASSPRGSTNEKLFF. Written as DNA, the CDR3 is TGTGCCAGCAGCCCGAGGGGTTCCACTAATGAAAAACTGTTTTTT.

This chain uses TRBV11-3 with TRBJ2-2; D is unresolved. V was shortened by 5 bases and J by 7 bases, with 8 bases between the two germline ends. The V gene's germline CDR1 is SGHNT and CDR2 YENEEA. CDR3 length equals 12 residues. CDR3 sequence reads: CASSTLDGELFF. CDR3 DNA sequence: TGTGCCAGCAGCACCTTGGACGGGGAGCTGTTTTTT.

V usage is TRBV7-2 and J usage is TRBJ2-1; TRBD1 agrees at 9 bases. Trimming removed 6 bases from V and 4 bases from J; junction bases left unmatched: 7. Germline assignment: CDR1 SGHTA and CDR2 FQGNSA. The CDR3 consists of 15 residues. CDR3 coding DNA: TGTGCCAGCAGGCGACAGGGGGAGAGTTACAATGAGCAGTTCTTC. Amino acid sequence: CASRRQGESYNEQFF.

The chain couples TRBV6-2 or TRBV6-3 to TRBJ1-5, with unresolved D. From germline, CDR1 is MNHEY and CDR2 SVGEGT. The CDR3 extends over 17 amino acids. Trimming removed 5 bases at V and 0 bases at J, with 17 bases between. The CDR3 sequence is CASSPLDFRYSNQPQHF. CDR3 DNA: TGTGCCAGCAGTCCCCTCGATTTCCGGTATAGCAATCAGCCCCAGCATTTT.

J is TRBJ2-7 and V is TRBV7-8; D perhaps matches TRBD1 (5 bases). This CDR3 contains 16 residues. V was pared by 5 bases and J by 5 bases, with 22 bases between. The V gene's germline CDR1 is SGHVS and CDR2 FQNEAQ. This CDR3 is CASSPGLRGIGDEQYF. CDR3 nucleotides: TGTGCCAGCAGCCCCGGGTTAAGGGGCATCGGAGACGAGCAGTACTTC. The whole variable domain, remainder taken from reference TRBV7-8 and TRBJ2-7, is GAGVSQSPRYKVAKRGQDVALRCDPISGHVSLFWYQQALGQGPEFLTYFQNEAQLDKSGLPSDRFFAERPEGSVSTLKIQRTQQEDSAVYLCASSPGLRGIGDEQYFGPGTRLTVT.

The V gene is TRBV29-1, the J gene TRBJ1-5; D gene ambiguous. This CDR3 has 13 amino acids. V gave up 6 bases and J gave up 4 bases, with 13 bases separating them. CDR1 and CDR2 from the germline V gene are SQVTM and ANQGSEA. The CDR3 region has the DNA TGCAGCGTGCGAGAGCAGTATAATCAGCCCCAGCATTTT. It encodes CSVREQYNQPQHF.

The chain has TRBV4-3 and TRBJ1-1; D unclear. Germline lookup yields CDR1 LGHNA and CDR2 YSLEER. V was shortened by 0 bases and J by 4 bases, with 9 bases between the two germline ends. This CDR3 comprises 14 residues. CDR3 amino acids: CASSQDLGSTEAFF. The CDR3 nucleotides read TGCGCCAGCAGCCAAGATCTGGGATCCACTGAAGCTTTCTTT.

The rearrangement uses TRBV3-1 (or the pseudogene TRBV3-2) and TRBJ2-3; a possible D gene is TRBD1 (6 bases). The germline V gene has CDR1 LGHDT and CDR2 YNNKEL (reference sequence). CDR3 length: 17 amino acids. Between the trimmed V and J ends, which lost 5 bases and 0 bases, there was a span of 18 bases. CDR3 in DNA: TGTGCCAGCAGCTTAACCAGGGGTGCGGTGAGCACAGATACGCAGTATTTT. This codes for CASSLTRGAVSTDTQYF.

The chain is built from TRBV6-5 and TRBJ1-4, with 9 bases fitting TRBD1. The CDR3 has 14 residues. V lost 6 bases and J lost 8; bases outside the gene matches: 7. Per the germline V gene, CDR1 is MNHEY and CDR2 is SVGAGI. The CDR3 DNA reads TGTGCCAGCAGCCAACAGGGGGCAGGGGAAAAACTGTTTTTT. It translates to CASSQQGAGEKLFF.

Written as DNA, the CDR3 is TGTGCCAGCAGTGCCAGGGGGACAGGTAATGAAAAACTGTTTTTT. This encodes CASSARGTGNEKLFF. The rearrangement links TRBV27 to TRBJ1-4, with 8 bases that match TRBD1. CDR3 length: 15 amino acids. With V trimmed by 5 bases and J by 4 bases, 6 bases remained unmatched. Germline V lookup: CDR1 MNHEY, CDR2 SMNVEV (reference sequence).

The rearrangement links TRBV7-6 to TRBJ2-7, with TRBD1 matching 8 bases. The germline V gene encodes CDR1 SGHVS and CDR2 FNYEAQ. V was clipped by 4 bases and J by 3 bases; unmatched bases: 5. The CDR3 runs 14 residues. The CDR3: CASSSQGAGYEQYF. DNA of the CDR3: TGTGCCAGCAGCTCCCAGGGGGCCGGCTACGAGCAGTACTTC.

This chain links TRBV27 with TRBJ1-2, with D maybe TRBD1 (5 bases). Deletions cut 6 bases from V and 5 bases from J, with 19 bases between. Germline assignment: CDR1 MNHEY and CDR2 SMNVEV (reference sequence). The CDR3 totals 15 residues. The CDR3, as DNA: TGTGCCAGCAGCCCCCGGGACGGCGGTAAATATGGCTACACCTTC. It codes for CASSPRDGGKYGYTF.

The V and J genes are TRBV4-3 and TRBJ2-2; tentatively, D is TRBD2 (5 bases). This CDR3 comprises 15 residues. Trimming removed 1 base at V and 4 bases at J, with 10 bases between. Germline-derived CDR1 and CDR2 are LGHNA and YSLEER. The CDR3 nucleotides read TGCGCCAGCAGCCAAGGTCAGCGGACCACCGGGGAGCTGTTTTTT. Its translation: CASSQGQRTTGELFF.

This chain uses TRBV4-1 with TRBJ1-1, with a tentative D call TRBD1 (5 bases). The CDR3 is 17 residues long. V lost 0 bases, J lost 4 bases, and 18 bases lay in between. CDR1 MGHRA and CDR2 YSYEKL come from the germline V gene. CDR3 nucleotide sequence: TGCGCCAGCAGCCAAGACCCTTCCGGGGGGAGGCTCACTGAAGCTTTCTTT. Encoded protein: CASSQDPSGGRLTEAFF.

The V gene is TRBV18, the J gene TRBJ1-4, with TRBD1 matching over 7 bases. CDR1 is KGHSH and CDR2 is LQKENI in the germline V gene. The CDR3 loop spans 15 amino acids. After removal of 6 bases from V and 4 bases from J, the junction contained 8 bases not matched to a gene. CDR3 sequence reads: CASSRVGTDNEKLFF. The CDR3 DNA follows: TGTGCCAGCTCGCGTGTGGGGACAGATAATGAAAAACTGTTTTTT. Complete variable domain (other parts from reference TRBV18 and TRBJ1-4): NAGVMQNPRHLVRRRGQEARLRCSPMKGHSHVYWYRQLPEEGLKFMVYLQKENIIDESGMPKERFSAEFPKEGPSILRIQQVVRGDSAAYFCASSRVGTDNEKLFFGSGTQLSVL.

The chain recombines TRBV2 with TRBJ1-4; 9 nucleotides align to TRBD1. The germline V gene encodes CDR1 SNHLY and CDR2 FYNNEI. J lost 0 bases, V lost 5 bases, and 10 bases had no gene match. The CDR3 has 18 amino acids. CDR3 sequence (DNA): TGTGCCAGCAGTCCCCCGGGACAGGGATTCGCAACTAATGAAAAACTGTTTTTT. Translating it yields CASSPPGQGFATNEKLFF.

V and J are TRBV7-9 and TRBJ1-4; D unresolved. The germline V gene encodes CDR1 SEHNR and CDR2 FQNEAQ (reference sequence). Deletions cut 2 bases from V and 6 bases from J, with 13 bases between. The CDR3 extends over 15 amino acids. CDR3 residues: CASSLSGSWDEKLFF. In DNA, the CDR3 is TGTGCCAGCAGCTTATCGGGTTCCTGGGATGAAAAACTGTTTTTT.

The V call is TRBV13, the J call TRBJ1-4, with D possibly matching TRBD1 (5 bases). The CDR3 loop spans 13 amino acids. Deletions cut 5 bases from V and 7 bases from J, with 11 bases between. In germline, CDR1 is PRHDT, CDR2 FYEKMQ (reference sequence). The CDR3 DNA reads TGTGCCAGCAGCGGGGATGGGGCTGAAAAACTGTTTTTT. Translated: CASSGDGAEKLFF.